This T cell receptor beta chain was recovered during a study of blood T cell repertoires in COVID-19. Sequencing used immunoSEQ multiplex PCR; TCRdb keeps in-frame clones, though not all of them. The sample shows over 150,000 clones, 70% to 85% of them seen only once. This clone has just a few counts. Germline CDR1 and CDR2: LNHDA and SQIVND (reference sequence). V lost 5 bases and J 2 bases, leaving 9 bases between the germline ends. The CDR3 totals 13 residues. The chain has TRBV19 and TRBJ1-2, with D unclear. The source material was peripheral blood. The TCR originated in a woman aged 55-69 years with acute or convalescent COVID-19. CDR3 region: CASSVDTNYGYTF. CDR3 coding DNA: TGTGCCAGTAGTGTTGACACAAACTATGGCTACACCTTC.